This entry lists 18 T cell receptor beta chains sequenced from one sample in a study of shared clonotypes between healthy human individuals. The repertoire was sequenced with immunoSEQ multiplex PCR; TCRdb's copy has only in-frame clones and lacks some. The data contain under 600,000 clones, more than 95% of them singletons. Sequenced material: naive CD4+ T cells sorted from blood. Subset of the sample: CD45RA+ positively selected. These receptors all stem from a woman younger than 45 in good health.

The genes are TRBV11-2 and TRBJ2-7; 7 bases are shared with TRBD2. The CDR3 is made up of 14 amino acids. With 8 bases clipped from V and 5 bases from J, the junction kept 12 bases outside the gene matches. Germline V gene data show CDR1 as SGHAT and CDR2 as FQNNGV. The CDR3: CASGSRTGGHEQYF. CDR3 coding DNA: TGTGCCAGCGGCTCGAGAACGGGAGGCCACGAGCAGTACTTC.

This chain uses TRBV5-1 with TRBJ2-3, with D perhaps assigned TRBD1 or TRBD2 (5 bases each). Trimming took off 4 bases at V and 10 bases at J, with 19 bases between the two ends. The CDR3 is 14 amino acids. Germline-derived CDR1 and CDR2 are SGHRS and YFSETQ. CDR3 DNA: TGCGCCAGCAGCCCGGACATTGGACCGAGGGCGCAGTATTTT. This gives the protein CASSPDIGPRAQYF.

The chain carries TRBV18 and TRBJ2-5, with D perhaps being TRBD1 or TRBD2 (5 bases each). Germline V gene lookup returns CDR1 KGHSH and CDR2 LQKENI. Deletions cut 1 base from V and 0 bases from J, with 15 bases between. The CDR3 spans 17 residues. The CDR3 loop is CASSPRISGTYQETQYF. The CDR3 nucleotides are TGTGCCAGCTCACCACGTATTTCGGGGACGTACCAAGAGACCCAGTACTTC.

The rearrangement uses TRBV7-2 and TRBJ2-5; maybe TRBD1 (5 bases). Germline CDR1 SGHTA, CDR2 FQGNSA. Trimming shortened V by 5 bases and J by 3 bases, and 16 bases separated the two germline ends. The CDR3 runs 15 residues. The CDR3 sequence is CASSPFGQGKETQYF. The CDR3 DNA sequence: TGTGCCAGCAGCCCTTTCGGGCAGGGAAAAGAGACCCAGTACTTC.

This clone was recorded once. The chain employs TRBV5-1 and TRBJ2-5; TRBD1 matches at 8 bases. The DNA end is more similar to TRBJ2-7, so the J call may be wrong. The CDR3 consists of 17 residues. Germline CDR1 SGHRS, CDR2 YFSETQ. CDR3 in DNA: TGCGCCAGCAGCTTGGCGAGGTTGGTGACAGGGGCCTCCGAGCAGTACTTC. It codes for CASSLARLVTGASEQYF.

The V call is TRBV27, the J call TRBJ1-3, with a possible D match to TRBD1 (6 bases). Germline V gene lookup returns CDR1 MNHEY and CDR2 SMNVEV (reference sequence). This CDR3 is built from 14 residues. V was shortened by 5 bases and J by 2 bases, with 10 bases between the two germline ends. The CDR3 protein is CASSPDRAGNTIYF. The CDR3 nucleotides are TGTGCCAGCAGTCCGGACAGAGCTGGAAACACCATATATTTT.

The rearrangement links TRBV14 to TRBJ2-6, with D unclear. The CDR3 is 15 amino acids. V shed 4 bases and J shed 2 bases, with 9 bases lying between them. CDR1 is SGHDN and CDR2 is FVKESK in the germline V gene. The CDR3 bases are TGTGCCAGCAGCCTCTATCTCCCTGGGGCCAACGTCCTGACTTTC. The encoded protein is CASSLYLPGANVLTF.

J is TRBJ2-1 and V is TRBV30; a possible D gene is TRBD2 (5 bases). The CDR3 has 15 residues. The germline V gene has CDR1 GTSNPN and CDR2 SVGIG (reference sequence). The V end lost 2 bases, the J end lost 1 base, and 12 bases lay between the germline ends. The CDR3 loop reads CAWSSRWESYNEQFF. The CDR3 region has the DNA TGTGCCTGGAGTAGCCGGTGGGAGTCCTACAATGAGCAGTTCTTC.

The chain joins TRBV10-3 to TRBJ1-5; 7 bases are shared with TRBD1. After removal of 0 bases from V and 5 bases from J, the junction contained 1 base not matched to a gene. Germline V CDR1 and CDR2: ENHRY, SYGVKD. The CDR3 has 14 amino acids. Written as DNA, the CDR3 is TGTGCCATCAGTGAGTCACAGGGGTATCAGCCCCAGCATTTT. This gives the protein CAISESQGYQPQHF.

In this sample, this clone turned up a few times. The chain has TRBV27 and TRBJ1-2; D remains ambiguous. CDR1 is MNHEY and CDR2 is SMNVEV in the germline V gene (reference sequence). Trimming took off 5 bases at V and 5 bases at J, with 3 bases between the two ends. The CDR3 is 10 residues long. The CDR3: CASSAYGYTF. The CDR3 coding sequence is TGTGCCAGCAGTGCTTATGGCTACACCTTC.

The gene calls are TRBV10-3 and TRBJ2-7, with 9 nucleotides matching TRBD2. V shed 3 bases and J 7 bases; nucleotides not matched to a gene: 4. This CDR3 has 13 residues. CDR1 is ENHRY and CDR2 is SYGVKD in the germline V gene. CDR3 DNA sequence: TGTGCCATCAGTGACTTGACTAGCGGTGAGCAGTACTTC. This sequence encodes CAISDLTSGEQYF.

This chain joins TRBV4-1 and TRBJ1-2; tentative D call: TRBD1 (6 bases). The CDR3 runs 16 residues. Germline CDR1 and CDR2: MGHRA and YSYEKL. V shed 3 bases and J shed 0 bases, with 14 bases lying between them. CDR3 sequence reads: CASSHYQGHANYGYTF. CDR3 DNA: TGCGCCAGCAGCCATTACCAGGGGCACGCTAACTATGGCTACACCTTC.

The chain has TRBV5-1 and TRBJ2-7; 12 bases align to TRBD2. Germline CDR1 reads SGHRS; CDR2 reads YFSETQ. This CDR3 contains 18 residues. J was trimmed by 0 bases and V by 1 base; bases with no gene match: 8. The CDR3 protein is CASSLHSGLAGASYEQYF. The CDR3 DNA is TGCGCCAGCAGCTTGCACTCGGGACTAGCGGGTGCCTCCTACGAGCAGTACTTC.

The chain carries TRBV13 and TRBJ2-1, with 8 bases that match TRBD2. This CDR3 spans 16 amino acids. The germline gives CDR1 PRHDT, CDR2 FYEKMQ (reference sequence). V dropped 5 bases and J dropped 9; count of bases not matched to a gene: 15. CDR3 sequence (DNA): TGTGCCAGCAGCCCCTCGTGGCGGGAGGAGGAAGTTGAGCAGTTCTTC. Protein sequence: CASSPSWREEEVEQFF.

CDR3 DNA: TGTGCCTGGAGTGCGCAACAGGGGTCGGAGCAGTTCTTC. Protein product: CAWSAQQGSEQFF. The chain joins TRBV30 to TRBJ2-1, with TRBD1 identical over 7 bases. Germline V CDR1 and CDR2: GTSNPN, SVGIG (reference sequence). V was pared by 1 base and J by 10 bases, with 7 bases of the junction left unmatched. This CDR3 has 13 amino acids. The variable domain in full, completed from reference TRBV30 and TRBJ2-1, reads SQTIHQWPATLVQPVGSPLSLECTVEGTSNPNLYWYRQAAGRGLQLLFYSVGIGQISSEVPQNLSASRPQDRQFILSSKKLLLSDSGFYLCAWSAQQGSEQFFGPGTRLTVL.

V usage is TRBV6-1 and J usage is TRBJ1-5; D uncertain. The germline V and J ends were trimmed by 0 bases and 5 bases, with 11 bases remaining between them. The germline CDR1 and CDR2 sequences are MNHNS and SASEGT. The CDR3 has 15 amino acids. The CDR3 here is CASSEAWVSDQPQHF. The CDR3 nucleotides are TGTGCCAGCAGTGAAGCATGGGTGTCGGATCAGCCCCAGCATTTT.

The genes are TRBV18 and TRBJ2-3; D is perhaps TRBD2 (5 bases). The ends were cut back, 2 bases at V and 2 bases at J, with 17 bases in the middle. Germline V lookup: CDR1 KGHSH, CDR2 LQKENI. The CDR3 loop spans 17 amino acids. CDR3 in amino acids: CASSPIAVTGYTDTQYF. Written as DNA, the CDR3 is TGTGCCAGCTCACCAATCGCGGTCACGGGGTACACAGATACGCAGTATTTT.

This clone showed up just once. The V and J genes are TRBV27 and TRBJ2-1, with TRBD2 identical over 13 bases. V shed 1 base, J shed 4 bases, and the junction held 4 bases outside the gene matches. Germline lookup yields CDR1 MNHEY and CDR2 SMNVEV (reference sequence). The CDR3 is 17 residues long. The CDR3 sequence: CASSLYLLAGGYNEQFF. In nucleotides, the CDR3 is TGTGCCAGCAGTTTATACCTACTAGCGGGAGGGTACAATGAGCAGTTCTTC.